The T cell receptor (beta chain) described here comes from a study of beta chain features in type 1 diabetes. Study-wide results and caveats: Patients and controls would share equally any PCR tilt toward shorter templates. Here, the possible influence of HLA type (on TCRB rearrangement) remained unresolved. Among all four CD4+ subsets, Type 1 diabetes patients had TCRB CDR3s that were moderately but significantly shorter. Patients' naive, central memory and regulatory TCRB repertoires appeared more alike than those of healthy donors.

This clone was found a few times. Its matching antigen is unknown. On average, the one heparinised blood draw given by each donor was about 100 mL. Sequenced material consisted of expressed TCRB transcripts (all of the isolated RNA was reverse transcribed). The repertoire was sequenced with immunoSEQ multiplex PCR; TCRdb's copy has only in-frame clones and lacks some. The repertoire includes around 180,000 clones, less than 9.5% of them detected once, and approximately 1% sits in the top ten. The receptor's source is a woman aged 40 to 49 with type 1 diabetes. Sequenced sample: central memory CD4+ T cells from blood.

CDR3 nucleotides: TGTGCCAGTACCCTAGGTAGGCCTAGCAGCAGGAACGAGCAGTACTTC. Residues: CASTLGRPSSRNEQYF. V is TRBV27 and J is TRBJ2-7, with a possible D match to TRBD2 (5 bases). This CDR3 contains 16 residues. V was clipped by 9 bases and J by 5 bases, with 26 bases between them. Germline V gene lookup returns CDR1 MNHEY and CDR2 SMNVEV (reference sequence).